These 4 T cell receptor beta chains originate from one sample sequenced in a study of regulatory T cells in long-lasting Graves disease. Construction of the TCR beta libraries employed iRepertoire HTBI primers in conjunction with Arm-PCR of CDR3 regions. TCRdb reprocessed the multiplex PCR reads via MiXCR and lists one record per CDR3 protein. The repertoire holds hundreds of thousands of distinct CDR3 sequences, 15% to 20% seen once, with approximately 25% in the top ten. Indicated time point: newly diagnosed GD, antithyroid drugs for less than 3 months. The TCR library was prepared using RNA isolated from PBMCs. The sample was also linked to a second study, of T cells in Graves' hyperthyroidism and ophthalmopathy.

The specimen was peripheral blood mononuclear cells (PBMCs), collected at new diagnosis, from a patient treated with antithyroid drugs. These receptors came from a woman aged 40 to 65 with Graves disease.

This clonotype has a count of ten or more. The chain has TRBV29-1 and TRBJ1-1; no definite D call. The germline gives CDR1 SQVTM, CDR2 ANQGSEA. V was clipped by 0 bases and J by 7 bases, with 6 bases between them. There are 11 residues in the CDR3. Written as DNA, the CDR3 is TGCAGCGTTGAAGATCTGGGTGAAGCTTTCTTT. Translating it yields CSVEDLGEAFF.

The V and J genes are TRBV29-1 and TRBJ1-2, with D hard to call. The length of the CDR3 is 14 residues. Germline CDR1 and CDR2: SQVTM and ANQGSEA. Trimming took off 0 bases at V and 4 bases at J, with 12 bases between the two ends. The CDR3, as DNA: TGCAGCGTTGAAGATCATAACAAAGGCTATGGCTACACCTTC. Its protein is CSVEDHNKGYGYTF.

In its sample, this clonotype was seen many times. This chain uses TRBV20-1 with TRBJ1-2; 7 bases agree with TRBD1. The trim removed 6 bases at V and 5 bases at J, leaving 15 bases unmatched. CDR1 is DFQATT, CDR2 SNEGSKA, per germline (reference sequence). CDR3 length: 15 amino acids. This chain's CDR3 is CSASRGNALPYGYTF. CDR3 nucleotide sequence: TGCAGTGCAAGCAGGGGGAACGCACTCCCTTATGGCTACACCTTC.

This clonotype occurred a few times. V gene TRBV11-1 combines with J gene TRBJ2-1, with 8 bases aligning to TRBD1. CDR3 length equals 14 residues. Germline lookup yields CDR1 SGHAT and CDR2 FQDESV (reference sequence). V gave up 8 bases and J gave up 4 bases; unmatched junction bases: 7. CDR3 DNA: TGTGCCAGCTCCCGGGACAGGAATTACAATGAGCAGTTCTTC. This translates into CASSRDRNYNEQFF.